This record concerns one T cell receptor beta chain sequence. Antigen unknown. The data were taken from a study of shared clonotypes between healthy human individuals. Study-wide findings and caveats: Sharing across four donors was highest in naive CD4 (about 5%) and lowest in memory CD8 (0.4%).

Data came from immunoSEQ multiplex PCR; TCRdb stores just in-frame clones and leaves some out. The sample holds about 380,000 clones, approximately 96% seen once. Looked up from germline, CDR1 is SGHAT and CDR2 is FQNNGV. V lost 5 bases and J lost 10, with 4 bases in between. The CDR3 totals 9 residues. V gene TRBV11-2 combines with J gene TRBJ2-3; D is uncertain. Sequencing used memory CD8+ T cells sorted from blood. Indicated subset: CD45RO+ cells pooled with CCR7-negative TemRA cells. The origin of this receptor is a man aged 25 to 45 in good health. DNA of the CDR3: TGTGCCAGCAGCCGCCCGCAGTATTTT. Protein sequence: CASSRPQYF.